This TCR beta chain appears in the sequencing data of a study of blood T cell repertoires in COVID-19. Study context: The samples span acute and convalescent COVID-19 from the United States, Italy and Spain.

Per the study methods: Estimated nucleated cell counts came from reference gene primer amplification. Only in-frame clones appear in the TCRdb table, and some are missing; sequencing was by immunoSEQ multiplex PCR. The D gene and trimming were derived from the DNA, and the V and J assignments and clone size from that table. The sample shows roughly 300,000 clones, 70% to 90% of them seen only once. V lost 0 bases and J lost 2, with 9 bases in between. This CDR3 spans 14 amino acids. Germline loops: CDR1 SGHRS, CDR2 YFSETQ. The chain couples TRBV5-1 to TRBJ2-7; D may be TRBD1 (6 bases). The specimen was peripheral blood. This TCR was recovered from a man younger than 35 with active or convalescent COVID-19. The CDR3 bases are TGCGCCAGCAGCTTGGCACAGGGCCCCTACGAGCAGTACTTC. Amino acids: CASSLAQGPYEQYF.